The 20 T cell receptor beta chains below were found in one sample sequenced in a study of technical replicates of blood from several donors. The protocol was immunoSEQ multiplex PCR, while the TCRdb copy is restricted to in-frame clones and leaves out a portion. The sample lists tens of thousands of clones, approximately 95% occurring once. The specimen sequenced was T cells isolated from PBMCs. The source of these receptors is a human donor in good health.

The chain has TRBV5-4 and TRBJ2-7; TRBD2 aligns across 15 bases. The CDR3 spans 15 residues. The junction had 9 bases not matched to a gene; V was cut back by 9 bases and J by 5 bases. Germline V gene lookup returns CDR1 SGHNT and CDR2 YYREEE (reference sequence). CDR3 residues: CAIGTSGGTIDEQYF. In DNA form, the CDR3 reads TGTGCCATTGGGACTAGCGGGGGGACGATCGACGAGCAGTACTTC.

This clone turned up a few times. This sequence joins TRBV6-1 and TRBJ1-5, with a tentative D call TRBD1 (6 bases). The germline V gene encodes CDR1 MNHNS and CDR2 SASEGT. V lost 6 bases and J 4 bases, leaving 13 bases between the germline ends. CDR3 length: 14 amino acids. The CDR3 sequence is CASREGHPNQPQHF. The CDR3 DNA is TGTGCCAGCAGAGAGGGACACCCTAATCAGCCCCAGCATTTT.

The chain carries TRBV4-1 and TRBJ1-5; D not resolved. This CDR3 is built from 13 residues. Germline V gene sequence: CDR1 MGHRA, CDR2 YSYEKL. With 2 bases removed from V and 10 bases from J, the gap between germline ends came to 12 bases. The CDR3 reads CASSQLPVRPQHF. As DNA, the CDR3 is TGCGCCAGCAGCCAACTACCCGTACGACCCCAGCATTTT.

The chain links TRBV5-6 to TRBJ1-2, with 7 bases identical to TRBD1. Germline assignment: CDR1 SGHDT and CDR2 YYEEEE. Unmatched junction bases numbered 8, after V lost 0 bases and J lost 3 bases. There are 16 residues in the CDR3. The CDR3 loop reads CASSLAFVGGDYGYTF. The CDR3 DNA sequence: TGTGCCAGCAGCTTGGCTTTTGTAGGGGGCGACTATGGCTACACCTTC.

The CDR3 DNA reads as TGCGCCAGCAGTGTAACAGGGGCCCCGGGGACCGGGGAGCTGTTTTTT. Translated, it gives CASSVTGAPGTGELFF. The chain couples TRBV5-1 to TRBJ2-2, with 7 bases matching TRBD1. The J segment lost 5 bases and the V segment lost 5 bases, leaving 12 bases of the junction unmatched. Per germline, CDR1 SGHRS and CDR2 YFSETQ. CDR3 length: 16 residues.

This clone showed up just once. The V and J genes are TRBV7-6 and TRBJ2-5, with 7 bases that match TRBD2. Germline CDR1 reads SGHVS; CDR2 reads FNYEAQ. Germline trimming cut 7 bases from V and 2 bases from J; bases unmatched to any gene: 10. This CDR3 is 15 amino acids long. The CDR3 bases are TGTGCCAGCACCCCAGCGGGGCTCGCTCAAGAGACCCAGTACTTC. Its protein is CASTPAGLAQETQYF.

This clone was seen once. The V gene is TRBV6-1, the J gene TRBJ1-5; D is undetermined. The V gene's germline CDR1 is MNHNS and CDR2 SASEGT. The V and J ends lost 8 bases and 0 bases respectively, with 14 bases between them. The CDR3 has 15 residues. CDR3 protein: CASDIDGYSNQPQHF. CDR3 nucleotides: TGTGCCAGCGACATAGATGGTTATAGCAATCAGCCCCAGCATTTT.

The chain carries TRBV6-4 and TRBJ2-2; maybe TRBD2 (5 bases). Trimming shortened V by 6 bases and J by 8 bases, and 13 bases separated the two germline ends. The CDR3 runs to 13 residues. From germline, CDR1 is MRHNA and CDR2 SNTAGT. The CDR3 DNA sequence: TGTGCCAGCAGCGTGGACTGGGCGGGGGAGCTGTTTTTT. Translation gives CASSVDWAGELFF.

This clone was seen only once. The J gene is TRBJ2-2, the V gene TRBV5-4; D is perhaps TRBD2 (5 bases). The germline V and J ends were trimmed by 4 bases and 1 base, with 11 bases remaining between them. Germline CDR1 reads SGHNT; CDR2 reads YYREEE (reference sequence). The CDR3 runs to 15 residues. CDR3 in DNA: TGTGCCAGCAGCCCGGGGTCCGTGAACACCGGGGAGCTGTTTTTT. Protein: CASSPGSVNTGELFF.

This rearrangement joins TRBV4-1 to TRBJ2-1; 8 nucleotides align to TRBD2. The CDR3 contains 18 residues. Trimming removed 3 bases from V and 8 bases from J; junction bases left unmatched: 18. Germline V gene sequence: CDR1 MGHRA, CDR2 YSYEKL. The CDR3 loop reads CASSHIPPALAESDEQFF. Here the CDR3 DNA reads TGCGCCAGCAGCCACATCCCCCCGGCACTAGCGGAGAGCGATGAGCAGTTCTTC.

V usage is TRBV11-2 and J usage is TRBJ2-7, with D unclear. This CDR3 is 12 amino acids long. Looked up from germline, CDR1 is SGHAT and CDR2 is FQNNGV. V lost 0 bases and J 6 bases, leaving 6 bases between the germline ends. This CDR3 reads CASSLEFLEQYF. The CDR3 nucleotides are TGTGCCAGCAGCTTAGAGTTTCTCGAGCAGTACTTC.

The V call is TRBV7-9, the J call TRBJ1-1, with 11 positions matching TRBD1. This CDR3 is 14 amino acids long. V gave up 4 bases and J gave up 7 bases; unmatched junction bases: 5. Germline CDR1 is SEHNR and CDR2 is FQNEAQ (reference sequence). The CDR3 DNA reads TGTGCCAGCAGCTCGGGACAGGGGGACAGTGAAGCTTTCTTT. It translates to CASSSGQGDSEAFF.

This chain links TRBV6-1 with TRBJ2-2; D remains ambiguous. The CDR3 has 13 residues. Trimming took 3 bases from V and 6 from J, leaving 8 bases between them. Germline CDR1 MNHNS, CDR2 SASEGT. CDR3 amino acids: CASSDRVAGELFF. Written as DNA, the CDR3 is TGTGCCAGCAGTGACCGTGTCGCCGGGGAGCTGTTTTTT.

The rearrangement links TRBV4-1 to TRBJ2-7; 7 bases align to TRBD2. The V gene's germline CDR1 is MGHRA and CDR2 YSYEKL. The CDR3 spans 14 residues. V shed 1 base and J 2 bases; nucleotides not matched to a gene: 2. CDR3 DNA sequence: TGCGCCAGCAGCCAAGGGGAGGGCGCCTACGAGCAGTACTTC. Translation: CASSQGEGAYEQYF.

The V call is TRBV2, the J call TRBJ2-1, with D possibly TRBD1 on 5 matching bases. Germline CDR1 SNHLY, CDR2 FYNNEI. The CDR3 has 12 residues. V dropped 9 bases and J dropped 7 bases, with 13 bases sitting between them. CDR3 protein: CARDSDGNEQFF. CDR3 bases: TGTGCCAGAGACAGTGATGGGAATGAGCAGTTCTTC.

CDR3 sequence reads: CSVLGTAGGEQYF. CDR3 bases: TGCAGCGTGCTAGGGACCGCCGGGGGTGAGCAGTACTTC. The rearrangement uses TRBV29-1 and TRBJ2-7, with TRBD2 as a possible D gene (6 bases). The ends were cut back, 6 bases at V and 7 bases at J, with 19 bases in the middle. The germline gives CDR1 SQVTM, CDR2 ANQGSEA. The CDR3 has 13 amino acids.

The CDR3 spells CASSLGRTGLEQYF. Here the CDR3 DNA reads TGTGCCAGCAGCTTGGGGAGAACAGGGCTCGAGCAGTACTTC. V is TRBV5-6 and J is TRBJ2-7, with D perhaps TRBD1 (6 bases). V dropped 0 bases and J dropped 6 bases, with 13 bases sitting between them. The CDR3 spans 14 residues. CDR1 is SGHDT, CDR2 YYEEEE, per germline.

This chain joins TRBV29-1 and TRBJ2-7, with 9 bases identical to TRBD1. V trimming: 2 bases; J trimming: 2 bases; junction bases outside the gene matches: 10. The CDR3 length is 16 residues. CDR1 is SQVTM, CDR2 ANQGSEA, per germline. The CDR3 sequence: CSVELSDRGVTYEQYF. CDR3 sequence (DNA): TGCAGCGTTGAATTATCGGACAGGGGCGTAACCTACGAGCAGTACTTC.

The chain couples TRBV7-6 to TRBJ1-5; possibly TRBD1 for D (5 bases). The CDR3 sequence is 13 residues long. Trimming shortened V by 5 bases and J by 4 bases, and 9 bases separated the two germline ends. The germline gives CDR1 SGHVS, CDR2 FNYEAQ. The CDR3 protein is CASSQGVNQPQHF. CDR3 DNA sequence: TGTGCCAGCAGCCAAGGGGTTAATCAGCCCCAGCATTTT.

V and J are TRBV19 and TRBJ2-3, with 11 bases identical to TRBD1. The V gene end was trimmed by 3 bases and the J gene end by 3 bases; junction bases not matched to a gene: 5. Germline V CDR1 and CDR2: LNHDA, SQIVND (reference sequence). The CDR3 totals 16 residues. The CDR3 here is CASSIPGTGGTDTQYF. CDR3 coding DNA: TGTGCCAGTAGTATTCCCGGGACAGGGGGAACAGATACGCAGTATTTT.